This T cell receptor beta chain came from a study of identical twins (dated by TCRdb to the mid-2010s). With respect to the entire study: The study deep-sequenced TCR alpha and beta repertoires from monozygotic twins, unrelated adults of various ages and cord blood to test whether fetal clonotypes persist. To rule out contamination, replicate twin experiments were performed at different times with different library preparation protocols. Broader findings and caveats from the paper: Out-of-frame TCR alpha sequences shared between twins showed an excess of low generation-probability sequences compared with coincidental sharing between unrelated individuals. Fewer insertions were carried by abundant cord blood beta clonotypes; a weaker similar trend was observed in young adult naive repertoires, while no such trend was observed in memory repertoires. Because the same donors could not be followed over many years, the conclusions depended on cross-sectional statistical analysis. In monozygotic twins, out-of-frame TCR alpha sharing was systematically underestimated by recombination models, although the models agreed with sharing between unrelated individuals. Zero-insertion analyses could be partly confounded by invariant T cells such as MAIT and iNKT, although diverse VJ usage argued against such confounding for most clonotypes. In beta out-of-frame sequences, excess twin sharing was weaker, because having fewer shared sequences lowered the signal-to-noise ratio.

Library prep was done by 5' RACE. The sequencer listed for this sample is Illumina HiSeq 2000. Template switching added a universal primer binding site, and the final cDNA carried a unique molecular identifier that allowed TCR cDNA molecules to be counted accurately. Specific primers in the conserved constant-segment region were used to synthesize first-strand cDNA for the TCR alpha and beta chains. To control for contamination, every cDNA library carried two barcodes: a SMART-Mk sample barcode plus Illumina barcodes. TruSeq adapter sequences, together with Illumina sample barcodes, were added in two successive PCR steps. The TCR alpha and beta cDNA libraries were sequenced on the Illumina HiSeq platform using custom primers. From the authors' description of their analysis: MiGEC processed the raw reads to extract unique molecular identifiers, while MiXCR was used to determine the CDR3 positions. Recombination models were inferred per individual with the repgenHMM and IGoR tools using an EM algorithm. Shared clonotypes were analyzed with the tcR package in R, and sharing was normalized by the product of cloneset sizes. To study raw recombination without the effects of thymic and clonal selection, out-of-frame nonproductive sequences were analyzed. TCRdb itself trimmed the public reads at Q25 with fastp, ran MiXCR and retained productive beta chains. Under each unique CDR3 protein, matching rows form one entry showing the most common genes and DNA. These V and J calls derive from TCRdb rather than the authors' analysis. Recorded for this sample are around 530,000 distinct CDR3 sequences; approximately 16% of them occurred a single time. 0.44% of the sample comes from the top ten.

Deletion took 9 bases off V and 6 bases off J, with a span of 7 bases between the germline ends. As encoded in the germline V gene, CDR1 is MNHEY while CDR2 is SVGEGT. From its cysteine to its phenylalanine, the CDR3 spans 10 amino acids. Just the 30-base CDR3 DNA is kept, in frame starting at base 1. This clonotype was counted a few times. Its binding antigen is unknown. The sample holds no much larger clone one base away, and base qualities are not on file. Only healthy Caucasian donors were included. The twin cohort consisted of three pairs of female monozygotic twins, all aged about 18 to 29 years. CD4+ and CD8+ T cell populations were isolated with positive isolation kits from Invitrogen. The data also belong to a second study, concerning yellow fever vaccine responses in identical twins. The other study reports the following: The T cell response to vaccination in identical twins was reported by the authors to appear partly convergent and partly personalized. In the study, vaccine-responding T cell clones were precisely tracked in identical twins.

Rearrangement joined TRBV6-2 or TRBV6-3 to TRBJ2-3; D gene: possibly TRBD2, on 5 matching bases. The TCR was taken from a woman aged 18-30 years in good health. The specimen was CD4+ T cells sorted from blood. The DNA is as follows: TGTGCCAGTCCGGGGGATACGCAGTATTTT. It specifies CASPGDTQYF.